This TCR beta chain was obtained from a study of tumor-infiltrating lymphocytes in primary liver carcinoma. For the study at large: Ages ranged from 30 to 69, with HCC or mixed HCC-cholangiocarcinoma. There were roughly 3.5 to 8 million productive TCRbeta reads per sample, a yield similar across tissue types. Study conclusions and caveats: The difference in top-250-clone fraction between tumors and blood was significant, favoring tumors (p = 0.039). Tumor-adjacent and tumor-blood pairs showed less overlap than tumor region pairs.

It was from approximately 22-30 mg of unsorted bulk tissue that RNA and DNA were co-extracted. As for this clonotype: Its target is not known. One junction end does not reproduce the germline sequence, and a read error may be involved.

Germline V CDR1 and CDR2: SGHAT, FQNNGV. The CDR3 is made up of 14 amino acids. The input was roughly 0.5 ug total RNA; TCR beta cDNA was made from it with a constant-region primer. Libraries of TCR beta came from three nested multiplex PCR rounds with slightly modified ARM-PCR. Forward primers for TRBV1-TRBV30 and a C-beta reverse primer served the first two PCR rounds, at about 9 cycles each. TCRdb passed the multiplex PCR reads through MiXCR, listing each CDR3 protein once. The sample carries 80,000 or so distinct CDR3 sequences, about two thirds recorded once. The chain employs TRBV11-2 and TRBJ2-1, with 9 bases fitting TRBD2. The source of this sequence is an older woman with primary liver carcinoma and hepatitis B virus infection. The sample comprised liver tumor tissue from sampling region 4. The subset was: tumor region T4, right-lateral pole. The CDR3 sequence is CASSLDLGLAGHFF. CDR3 in DNA: TGTGCCAGCAGCTTAGATCTGGGGCTAGCGGGACACTTTTTC.